Listed here are 29 T cell receptor beta chains from one sample, sequenced in a study of OX40 agonist ivuxolimab in advanced cancers. Profiled with immunoSEQ multiplex PCR; TCRdb holds only in-frame clones, not every one. The sample shows approximately 80,000 clones, 80% to 95% of them seen only once. Sample: CD4+ or CD8+ T cells sorted from blood, taken in a trial of the OX40 agonist ivuxolimab. These receptors all come from an adult with an advanced solid tumor such as melanoma, head and neck, liver or kidney cancer.

V gene TRBV11-2 combines with J gene TRBJ2-3; 9 nucleotides agree with TRBD1. The V segment lost 5 bases and the J segment 3 bases; nucleotides outside the gene matches: 3. Germline V gives CDR1 SGHAT, CDR2 FQNNGV. CDR3 length: 14 amino acids. The CDR3 DNA reads TGTGCCAGCAGCCTACAGGGGGCAACAGATACGCAGTATTTT. Residues: CASSLQGATDTQYF.

The V gene is TRBV6-5, the J gene TRBJ1-1, with 9 bases that match TRBD1. The V and J ends lost 6 bases and 1 base, in that order; junction bases with no gene match: 3. CDR1 is MNHEY and CDR2 is SVGAGI in the germline V gene. This CDR3 comprises 14 residues. CDR3 sequence reads: CASRDRGKNTEAFF. CDR3 DNA sequence: TGTGCCAGCAGGGACAGGGGAAAGAACACTGAAGCTTTCTTT.

In the case of this clone: Its ends do not fully match the called genes, so a read error is possible. J is TRBJ2-7 and V is TRBV30, with D perhaps matching TRBD1 (5 bases). This CDR3 region has 15 residues. CDR1 and CDR2 (germline): GTSNPN, SVGIG (reference sequence). The CDR3 here is CAWSVGQGASSEQYF. In DNA form, the CDR3 reads TGTGCCTGGAGTGTTGGGCAAGGGGCCTCCTCCGAGCAGTACTTC.

The V call is TRBV19, the J call TRBJ2-2; TRBD1 agrees at 12 bases. V lost 4 bases to trimming and J lost 6 bases; unmatched junction nucleotides: 6. Germline V CDR1 and CDR2: LNHDA, SQIVND (reference sequence). This CDR3 region has 16 residues. The CDR3 reads CASSTIGTGGSGELFF. Here the CDR3 DNA reads TGTGCCAGTAGTACCATCGGGACAGGGGGCTCCGGGGAGCTGTTTTTT.

The chain uses TRBV28 and TRBJ2-3; no clear D. CDR1 is MDHEN, CDR2 SYDVKM, per germline. CDR3 length equals 14 residues. Trimming shortened V by 5 bases and J by 2 bases, and 11 bases separated the two germline ends. The CDR3 bases are TGTGCCAGCAGTCCCCCCGGGTTCACAGATACGCAGTATTTT. It is translated as CASSPPGFTDTQYF.

The rearrangement links TRBV19 to TRBJ2-6; a possible D gene is TRBD1 (6 bases). Germline CDR1 and CDR2: LNHDA and SQIVND (reference sequence). The CDR3 totals 16 residues. V was cut by 2 bases and J by 1 base, with 9 bases left in between. The CDR3: CASSIKGVSGANVLTF. Written as DNA, the CDR3 is TGTGCCAGTAGTATAAAGGGGGTTTCTGGGGCCAACGTCCTGACTTTC.

The V call is TRBV7-3, the J call TRBJ2-3; a possible D gene is TRBD1 (6 bases). The V gene's germline CDR1 is SGHTA and CDR2 FQGTGA. Between the trimmed V and J ends, which lost 3 bases and 4 bases, there was a span of 11 bases. CDR3 length: 14 residues. The CDR3 protein is CASSFQGSADTQYF. In DNA form, the CDR3 reads TGTGCCAGCAGCTTCCAGGGGAGTGCAGATACGCAGTATTTT.

This chain connects TRBV5-1 to TRBJ2-3; D ambiguous. Germline V gene sequence: CDR1 SGHRS, CDR2 YFSETQ. The CDR3 contains 16 residues. V shed 5 bases and J shed 0 bases, with 16 bases lying between them. The CDR3 sequence is CASRKSSGSSTDTQYF. CDR3 bases: TGCGCCAGCAGAAAATCCTCCGGATCTAGCACAGATACGCAGTATTTT.

The CDR3 DNA sequence: TGTGCCAGCAGCCGGGCCGGGGACAGGGCCACCTACGAGCAGTACTTC. This translates into CASSRAGDRATYEQYF. This chain connects TRBV11-2 to TRBJ2-5; 9 nucleotides align to TRBD1. The end of the DNA fits TRBJ2-7 better, so the J call may be wrong. Germline V gene lookup returns CDR1 SGHAT and CDR2 FQNNGV. The CDR3 spans 16 residues.

The chain joins TRBV5-1 to TRBJ2-7, with D possibly matching TRBD2 (5 bases). The CDR3 spans 14 residues. Trimming left V 7 bases short and J 3 bases short, with 17 bases between. Germline V gene data show CDR1 as SGHRS and CDR2 as YFSETQ. CDR3 loop: CASRTQAIDYEQYF. The CDR3 nucleotides are TGCGCCAGCCGGACTCAGGCGATAGACTACGAGCAGTACTTC.

This chain connects TRBV7-9 to TRBJ2-5, with TRBD2 matching 7 bases. V lost 1 base to trimming and J lost 5 bases; unmatched junction nucleotides: 10. Germline V gene sequence: CDR1 SEHNR, CDR2 FQNEAQ (reference sequence). This CDR3 is 16 amino acids long. In DNA form, the CDR3 reads TGTGCCAGCAGCTTAGTTGGCGGGAGACCCCGGGAGACCCAGTACTTC. This translates into CASSLVGGRPRETQYF.

The chain recombines TRBV2 with TRBJ2-1; TRBD2 agrees at 7 bases. CDR1 is SNHLY and CDR2 is FYNNEI in the germline V gene. J gave up 3 bases and V 8 bases, and 7 bases lay outside the gene matches. The CDR3 spans 14 residues. In DNA, the CDR3 is TGTGCCAGCGACGGGACTACCCTCTACAATGAGCAGTTCTTC. Its protein is CASDGTTLYNEQFF.

The chain uses TRBV10-3 and TRBJ1-1, with D unclear. Germline CDR1 reads ENHRY; CDR2 reads SYGVKD. Trimming removed 4 bases at V and 4 bases at J, with 19 bases between. This CDR3 has 16 residues. CDR3 nucleotide sequence: TGTGCCATCAGTGCCCTGACCAGAGGAGAGTTCACTGAAGCTTTCTTT. Amino acids: CAISALTRGEFTEAFF.

A note on this clone: Other nucleotide sequences in the sample specify the same CDR3. This chain links TRBV28 with TRBJ1-5, with D perhaps TRBD1 (6 bases). Germline CDR1 and CDR2: MDHEN and SYDVKM. Trimming pared 4 bases from V and 1 base from J, leaving 11 bases between. The CDR3 sequence is 15 residues long. The CDR3: CASSSPQGSNQPQHF. CDR3 nucleotides: TGTGCCAGCAGTTCTCCTCAGGGGAGCAATCAGCCCCAGCATTTT. Supplemented by reference TRBV28 and TRBJ1-5, the full variable domain reads DVKVTQSSRYLVKRTGEKVFLECVQDMDHENMFWYRQDPGLGLRLIYFSYDVKMKEKGDIPEGYSVSREKKERFSLILESASTNQTSMYLCASSSPQGSNQPQHFGDGTRLSIL.

This clone has a handful of counts. The chain is built from TRBV5-4 and TRBJ2-1, with 8 positions matching TRBD1. V lost 2 bases and J lost 3; bases outside the gene matches: 10. The CDR3 contains 17 residues. Germline V gene data show CDR1 as SGHNT and CDR2 as YYREEE (reference sequence). Written as DNA, the CDR3 is TGTGCCAGCAGCTTTAAGAGGAACAGGGGGAACTACAATGAGCAGTTCTTC. Protein: CASSFKRNRGNYNEQFF.

The genes are TRBV7-8 and TRBJ2-7; 7 bases are a match to TRBD2. The junction had 0 bases not matched to a gene; V was cut back by 0 bases and J by 4 bases. The CDR3 is 13 amino acids. Germline lookup yields CDR1 SGHVS and CDR2 FQNEAQ. The CDR3 loop is CASSLAGGYEQYF. Here the CDR3 DNA reads TGTGCCAGCAGCTTAGCCGGGGGGTACGAGCAGTACTTC.

The V and J genes are TRBV11-2 and TRBJ2-3, with 8 nucleotides matching TRBD1. Unmatched junction bases numbered 5, after V lost 4 bases and J lost 2 bases. Germline V gene lookup returns CDR1 SGHAT and CDR2 FQNNGV. The CDR3 has 15 residues. This CDR3 is CASSSWTGHTDTQYF. The DNA of the CDR3 is TGTGCCAGCAGCTCATGGACAGGGCACACAGATACGCAGTATTTT.

V is TRBV28 and J is TRBJ2-1; 12 bases are shared with TRBD1. Germline V gene sequence: CDR1 MDHEN, CDR2 SYDVKM. The CDR3 length is 16 residues. Losses at the gene ends were 3 bases for V and 6 bases for J; bases not matched to a gene: 6. The CDR3 bases are TGTGCCAGCAGTTTCTCCGGGACAGGGGGCCTCAATGAGCAGTTCTTC. The encoded protein is CASSFSGTGGLNEQFF.

The chain uses TRBV5-4 and TRBJ1-2; D is possibly TRBD1 (6 bases). V lost 4 bases to trimming and J lost 2 bases, with 9 bases between them. This CDR3 contains 13 residues. CDR1 is SGHNT, CDR2 YYREEE, per germline (reference sequence). Written as DNA, the CDR3 is TGTGCCAGCAGCATCACAGGGAACTATGGCTACACCTTC. Translated: CASSITGNYGYTF. Using reference TRBV5-4 and TRBJ1-2 for the parts outside the CDR3, the full variable domain is ETGVTQSPTHLIKTRGQQVTLRCSSQSGHNTVSWYQQALGQGPQFIFQYYREEENGRGNFPPRFSGLQFPNYSSELNVNALELDDSALYLCASSITGNYGYTFGSGTRLTVV.

V gene TRBV12-5 combines with J gene TRBJ1-1; 7 bases line up with TRBD1. V shed 7 bases, J shed 11 bases, and the junction held 7 bases outside the gene matches. This CDR3 region has 11 residues. Germline CDR1 is LGHNT and CDR2 is FRNRAP. The CDR3 protein is CASARTGGAFF. The CDR3 DNA reads as TGTGCTAGTGCCCGGACAGGAGGCGCTTTCTTT.

The chain uses TRBV9 and TRBJ2-1; 10 bases agree with TRBD2. The V gene end was trimmed by 2 bases and the J gene end by 7 bases; junction bases not matched to a gene: 3. CDR3 size: 14 residues. In germline, CDR1 is SGDLS, CDR2 YYNGEE. CDR3 bases: TGTGCCAGCAGCGTTGGACTAGCGGCGAATGAGCAGTTCTTC. This sequence encodes CASSVGLAANEQFF.

This chain connects TRBV4-1 to TRBJ2-3; TRBD2 aligns across 7 bases. The CDR3 extends over 14 amino acids. CDR1 is MGHRA and CDR2 is YSYEKL in the germline V gene. J was trimmed by 8 bases and V by 1 base; bases with no gene match: 6. The CDR3 bases are TGCGCCAGCAGCCAAGTTAGAAGCGGGGTTACGCAGTATTTT. Protein sequence: CASSQVRSGVTQYF.

In nucleotides, the CDR3 is TGTGCCAGCAGCTTCGCGGTCACTAACTATGGCTACACCTTC. It translates to CASSFAVTNYGYTF. The chain joins TRBV7-9 to TRBJ1-2; no clear D gene. CDR1 is SEHNR, CDR2 FQNEAQ, per germline (reference sequence). V was shortened by 3 bases and J by 0 bases, with 8 bases between the two germline ends. The CDR3 covers 14 residues.

The CDR3 loop is CATSSGSRAGTYTDTQYF. The CDR3 nucleotides are TGTGCCACCAGCTCCGGATCCCGGGCCGGGACGTACACAGATACGCAGTATTTT. This rearrangement joins TRBV15 to TRBJ2-3; D tentatively fits TRBD1 or TRBD2 (5 bases each). V lost 5 bases and J lost 2, with 23 bases in between. The CDR3 loop spans 18 amino acids. Germline assignment: CDR1 LNHNV and CDR2 YYDKDF (reference sequence).

This clone was picked up one time. The V call is TRBV19, the J call TRBJ2-1; 12 nucleotides match TRBD2. The germline V gene has CDR1 LNHDA and CDR2 SQIVND (reference sequence). Unmatched junction bases numbered 8, after V lost 5 bases and J lost 9 bases. The CDR3 covers 15 residues. CDR3 residues: CASSPRTSGTVEQFF. The CDR3 DNA sequence: TGTGCCAGTAGTCCAAGGACTAGCGGGACGGTTGAGCAGTTCTTC.

A single count supports this clone. V is TRBV27 and J is TRBJ1-6, with D tentatively TRBD1 (6 bases). This CDR3 spans 15 amino acids. The germline V and J ends were trimmed by 5 bases and 8 bases, with 16 bases remaining between them. Looked up from germline, CDR1 is MNHEY and CDR2 is SMNVEV (reference sequence). The CDR3 here is CASSPRRGLDSPLHF. CDR3 DNA sequence: TGTGCCAGCAGTCCTCGTAGGGGGTTGGATTCACCCCTCCACTTT.

The rearrangement uses TRBV7-3 and TRBJ2-5, with D possibly TRBD2 on 5 matching bases. The CDR3 spans 16 residues. Per the germline V gene, CDR1 is SGHTA and CDR2 is FQGTGA. The V end lost 4 bases, the J end lost 11 bases, and 26 bases lay between the germline ends. The CDR3 nucleotides are TGTGCCAGCAGCTCGAATAGGTTGTGGAGGCCCTCTGAGCAGTACTTC. This sequence encodes CASSSNRLWRPSEQYF.

This clone appeared a single time. The CDR3 here is CASSGTGDHTDTQYF. The CDR3 nucleotides are TGTGCCAGCTCCGGGACGGGAGACCACACAGATACGCAGTATTTT. This chain links TRBV28 with TRBJ2-3; a weak D match, TRBD2 (6 bases). V dropped 8 bases and J dropped 2 bases, with 17 bases sitting between them. CDR1 and CDR2 from the germline V gene are MDHEN and SYDVKM. This CDR3 region has 15 residues.

This sequence joins TRBV9 and TRBJ2-1, with 11 bases that match TRBD2. Germline V gene lookup returns CDR1 SGDLS and CDR2 YYNGEE. The length of the CDR3 is 16 residues. V lost 0 bases and J lost 4; bases outside the gene matches: 3. The CDR3 nucleotides are TGTGCCAGCAGCGTAGGGAGACTAGCGGGATACAATGAGCAGTTCTTC. Its protein product is CASSVGRLAGYNEQFF.